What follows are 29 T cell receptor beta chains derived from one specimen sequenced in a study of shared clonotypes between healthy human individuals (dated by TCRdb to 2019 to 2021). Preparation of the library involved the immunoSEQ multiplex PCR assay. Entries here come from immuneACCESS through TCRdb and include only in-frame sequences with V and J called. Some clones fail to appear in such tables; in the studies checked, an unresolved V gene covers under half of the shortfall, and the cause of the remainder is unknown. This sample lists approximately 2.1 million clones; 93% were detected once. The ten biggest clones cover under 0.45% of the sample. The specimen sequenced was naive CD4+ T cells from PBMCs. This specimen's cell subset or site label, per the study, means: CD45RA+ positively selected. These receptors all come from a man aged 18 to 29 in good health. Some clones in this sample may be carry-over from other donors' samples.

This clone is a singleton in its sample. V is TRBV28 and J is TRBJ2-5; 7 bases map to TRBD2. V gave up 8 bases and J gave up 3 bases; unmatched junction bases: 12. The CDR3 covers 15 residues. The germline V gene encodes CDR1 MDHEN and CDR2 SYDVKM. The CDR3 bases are TGTGCCAGCGGGTCGGCGGGAGTCGGCAAAGAGACCCAGTACTTC. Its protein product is CASGSAGVGKETQYF.

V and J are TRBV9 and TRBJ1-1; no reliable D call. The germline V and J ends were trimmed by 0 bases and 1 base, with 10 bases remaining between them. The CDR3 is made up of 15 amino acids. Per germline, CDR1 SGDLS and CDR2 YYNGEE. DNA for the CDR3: TGTGCCAGCAGCGTAGATCCAGCCGGGAACACTGAAGCTTTCTTT. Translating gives CASSVDPAGNTEAFF.

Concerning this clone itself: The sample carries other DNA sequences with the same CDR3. The DNA for the CDR3 is TGTGCCAGCAGCTTAGGGCCCGGGGAGCTGTTTTTT. As protein: CASSLGPGELFF. The chain carries TRBV11-3 and TRBJ2-2, with no clear D. The germline V gene encodes CDR1 SGHNT and CDR2 YENEEA. This CDR3 comprises 12 residues. Trimming removed 1 base at V and 6 bases at J, with 3 bases between.

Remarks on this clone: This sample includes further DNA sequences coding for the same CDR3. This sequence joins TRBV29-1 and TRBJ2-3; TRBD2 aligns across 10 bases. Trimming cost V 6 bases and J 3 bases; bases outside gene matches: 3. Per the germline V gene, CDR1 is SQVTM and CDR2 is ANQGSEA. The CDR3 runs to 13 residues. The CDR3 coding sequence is TGCAGCGTCCGGGGACTAGCGACAGATACGCAGTATTTT. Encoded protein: CSVRGLATDTQYF.

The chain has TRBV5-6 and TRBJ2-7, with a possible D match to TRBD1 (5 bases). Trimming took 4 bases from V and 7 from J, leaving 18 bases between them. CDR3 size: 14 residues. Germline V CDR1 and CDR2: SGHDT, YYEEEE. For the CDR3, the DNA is TGTGCCAGCAGCGTGTCCCCCAGGGCGGAGGAGCAGTACTTC. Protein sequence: CASSVSPRAEEQYF. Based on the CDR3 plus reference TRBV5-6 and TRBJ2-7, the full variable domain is DAGVTQSPTHLIKTRGQQVTLRCSPKSGHDTVSWYQQALGQGPQFIFQYYEEEERQRGNFPDRFSGHQFPNYSSELNVNALLLGDSALYLCASSVSPRAEEQYFGPGTRLTVT.

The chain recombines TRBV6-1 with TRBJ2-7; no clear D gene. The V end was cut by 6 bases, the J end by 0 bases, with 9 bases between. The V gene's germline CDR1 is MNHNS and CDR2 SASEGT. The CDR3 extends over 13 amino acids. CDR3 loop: CASSTEISYEQYF. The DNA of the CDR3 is TGTGCCAGCAGCACAGAAATCTCCTACGAGCAGTACTTC.

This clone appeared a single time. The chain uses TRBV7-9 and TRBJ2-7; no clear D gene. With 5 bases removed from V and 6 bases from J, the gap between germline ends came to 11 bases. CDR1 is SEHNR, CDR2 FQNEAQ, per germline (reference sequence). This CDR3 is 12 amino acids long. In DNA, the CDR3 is TGTGCCAGCAGCGCCGTTCGGGTCGAGCAGTACTTC. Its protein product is CASSAVRVEQYF.

Written as DNA, the CDR3 is TGTGCCAGCAGCCAAGGTGTACTAGCGGCAAACGAGCAGTACTTC. Its protein product is CASSQGVLAANEQYF. The gene calls are TRBV4-2 and TRBJ2-7; 8 bases align to TRBD2. The germline gives CDR1 LGHNA, CDR2 YNFKEQ. V lost 1 base, J lost 5 bases, and 7 bases stayed unmatched. This CDR3 has 15 amino acids.

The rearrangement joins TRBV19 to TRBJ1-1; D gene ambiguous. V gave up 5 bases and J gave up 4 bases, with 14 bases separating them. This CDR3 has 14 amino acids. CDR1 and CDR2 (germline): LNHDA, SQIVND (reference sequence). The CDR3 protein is CASSLVAEGTEAFF. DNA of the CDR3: TGTGCCAGTAGTTTAGTAGCTGAGGGCACTGAAGCTTTCTTT.

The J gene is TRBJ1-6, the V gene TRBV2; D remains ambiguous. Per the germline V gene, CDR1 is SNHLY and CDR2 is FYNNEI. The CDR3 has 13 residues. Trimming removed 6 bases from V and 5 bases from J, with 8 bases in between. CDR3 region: CASRTGNNSPLHF. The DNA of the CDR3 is TGTGCCAGCAGGACGGGGAATAATTCACCCCTCCACTTT.

CDR3 sequence reads: CATSRGLGSTVSGANVLTF. DNA for the CDR3: TGTGCCACCAGCAGGGGGTTAGGGTCTACTGTCTCTGGGGCCAACGTCCTGACTTTC. V and J are TRBV15 and TRBJ2-6, with D unclear. Per the germline V gene, CDR1 is LNHNV and CDR2 is YYDKDF (reference sequence). The V gene lost 3 bases and the J gene lost 0 bases, with 18 bases spanning the gap. This CDR3 spans 19 amino acids.

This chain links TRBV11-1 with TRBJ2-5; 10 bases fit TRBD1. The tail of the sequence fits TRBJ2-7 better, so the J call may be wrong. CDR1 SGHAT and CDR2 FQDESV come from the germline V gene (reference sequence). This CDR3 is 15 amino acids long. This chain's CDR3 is CASSPRDRGTYEQYF. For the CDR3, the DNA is TGTGCCAGCAGCCCCCGGGACAGGGGCACGTACGAGCAGTACTTC.

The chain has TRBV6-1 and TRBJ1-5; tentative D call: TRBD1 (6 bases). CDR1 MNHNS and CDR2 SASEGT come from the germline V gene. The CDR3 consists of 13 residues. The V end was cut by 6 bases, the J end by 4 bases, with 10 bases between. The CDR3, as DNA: TGTGCCAGCAGGGACAGCCTGAATCAGCCCCAGCATTTT. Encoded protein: CASRDSLNQPQHF.

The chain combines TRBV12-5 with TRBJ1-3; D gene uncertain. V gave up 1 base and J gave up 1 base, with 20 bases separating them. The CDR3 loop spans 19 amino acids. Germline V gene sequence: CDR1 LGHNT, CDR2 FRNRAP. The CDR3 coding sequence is TGTGCTAGTGGTTTGGGAACCGACCTGGGTAGGGCGTCTGGAAACACCATATATTTT. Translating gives CASGLGTDLGRASGNTIYF. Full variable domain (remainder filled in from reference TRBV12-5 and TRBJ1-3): DARVTQTPRHKVTEMGQEVTMRCQPILGHNTVFWYRQTMMQGLELLAYFRNRAPLDDSGMPKDRFSAEMPDATLATLKIQPSEPRDSAVYFCASGLGTDLGRASGNTIYFGEGSWLTVV.

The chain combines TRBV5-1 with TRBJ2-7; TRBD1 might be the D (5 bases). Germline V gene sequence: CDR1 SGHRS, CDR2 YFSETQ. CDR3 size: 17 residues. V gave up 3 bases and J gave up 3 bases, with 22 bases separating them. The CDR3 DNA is TGCGCCAGCAGCTCAACCCCCCAGGGTGGCCCCCTCTACGAGCAGTACTTC. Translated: CASSSTPQGGPLYEQYF. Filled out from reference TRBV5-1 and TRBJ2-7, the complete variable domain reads KAGVTQTPRYLIKTRGQQVTLSCSPISGHRSVSWYQQTPGQGLQFLFEYFSETQRNKGNFPGRFSGRQFSNSRSEMNVSTLELGDSALYLCASSSTPQGGPLYEQYFGPGTRLTVT.

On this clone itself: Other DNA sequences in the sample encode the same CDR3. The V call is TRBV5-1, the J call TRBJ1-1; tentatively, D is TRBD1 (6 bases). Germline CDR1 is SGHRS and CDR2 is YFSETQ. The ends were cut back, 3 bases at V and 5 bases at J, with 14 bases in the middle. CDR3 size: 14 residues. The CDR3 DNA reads TGCGCCAGCAGCTCACAGGGTGGGGAGACTGAAGCTTTCTTT. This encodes CASSSQGGETEAFF. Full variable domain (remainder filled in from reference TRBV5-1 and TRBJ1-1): KAGVTQTPRYLIKTRGQQVTLSCSPISGHRSVSWYQQTPGQGLQFLFEYFSETQRNKGNFPGRFSGRQFSNSRSEMNVSTLELGDSALYLCASSSQGGETEAFFGQGTRLTVV.

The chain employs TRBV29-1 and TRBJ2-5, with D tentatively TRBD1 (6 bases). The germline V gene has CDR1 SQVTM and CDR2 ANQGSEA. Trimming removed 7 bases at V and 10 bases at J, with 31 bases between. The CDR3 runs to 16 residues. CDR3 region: CSARTARPDGGSNQYF. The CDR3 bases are TGCAGCGCCAGGACAGCTAGGCCGGACGGAGGAAGCAACCAGTACTTC.

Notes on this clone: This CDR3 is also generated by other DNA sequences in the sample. CDR3 nucleotide sequence: TGTGCCAGCAGTTTACTAGCGGGAGAGACCCAGTACTTC. It translates to CASSLLAGETQYF. The chain combines TRBV28 with TRBJ2-5; 8 nucleotides agree with TRBD2. With 2 bases clipped from V and 4 bases from J, the junction kept 0 bases outside the gene matches. The CDR3 loop spans 13 amino acids. CDR1 and CDR2 (germline): MDHEN, SYDVKM.

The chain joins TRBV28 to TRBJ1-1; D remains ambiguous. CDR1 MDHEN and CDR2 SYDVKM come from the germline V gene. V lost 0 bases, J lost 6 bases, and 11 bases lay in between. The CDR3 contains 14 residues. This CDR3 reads CASSLWTKWAEAFF. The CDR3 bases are TGTGCCAGCAGTTTATGGACGAAGTGGGCTGAAGCTTTCTTT.

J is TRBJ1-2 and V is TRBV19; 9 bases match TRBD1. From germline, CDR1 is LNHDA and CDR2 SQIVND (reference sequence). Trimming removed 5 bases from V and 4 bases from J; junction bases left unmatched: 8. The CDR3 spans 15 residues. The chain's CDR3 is CASSLPGQGSYGYTF. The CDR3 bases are TGTGCCAGTAGTCTACCGGGACAGGGCAGCTATGGCTACACCTTC.

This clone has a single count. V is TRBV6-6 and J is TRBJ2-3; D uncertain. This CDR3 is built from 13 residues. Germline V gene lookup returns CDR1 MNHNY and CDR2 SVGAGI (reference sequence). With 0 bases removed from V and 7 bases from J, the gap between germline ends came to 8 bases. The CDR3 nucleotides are TGTGCCAGCAGTTACTCGAACGGCTATACGCAGTATTTT. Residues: CASSYSNGYTQYF.

This CDR3 reads CASSDFEHGGSPSRGQPQHF. In DNA, the CDR3 is TGTGCCAGCAGTGACTTCGAACATGGGGGGTCACCATCACGGGGTCAGCCCCAGCATTTT. The chain carries TRBV6-4 and TRBJ1-5; D may be TRBD1 (5 bases). Deletions cut 1 base from V and 6 bases from J, with 28 bases between. The length of the CDR3 is 20 residues. In germline, CDR1 is MRHNA, CDR2 SNTAGT.

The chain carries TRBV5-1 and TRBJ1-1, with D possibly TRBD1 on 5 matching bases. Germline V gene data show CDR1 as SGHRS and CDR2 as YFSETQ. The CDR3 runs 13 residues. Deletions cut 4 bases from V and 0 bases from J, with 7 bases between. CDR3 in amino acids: CASSKGMNTEAFF. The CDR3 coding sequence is TGCGCCAGCAGCAAGGGGATGAACACTGAAGCTTTCTTT.

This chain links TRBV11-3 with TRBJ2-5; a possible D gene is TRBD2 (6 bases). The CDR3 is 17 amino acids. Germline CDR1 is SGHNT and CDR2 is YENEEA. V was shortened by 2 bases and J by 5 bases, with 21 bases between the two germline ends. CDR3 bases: TGTGCCAGCAGCTTAAACGGCGGGAACCCTCCCACGGAGACCCAGTACTTC. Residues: CASSLNGGNPPTETQYF. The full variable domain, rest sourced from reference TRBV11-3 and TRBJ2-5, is EAGVVQSPRYKIIEKKQPVAFWCNPISGHNTLYWYLQNLGQGPELLIRYENEEAVDDSQLPKDRFSAERLKGVDSTLKIQPAELGDSAVYLCASSLNGGNPPTETQYFGPGTRLLVL.

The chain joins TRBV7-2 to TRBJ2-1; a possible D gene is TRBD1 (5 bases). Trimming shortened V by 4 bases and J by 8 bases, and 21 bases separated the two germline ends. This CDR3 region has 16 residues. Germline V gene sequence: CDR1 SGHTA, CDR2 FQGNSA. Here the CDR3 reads CASSSPGFAIRDEQFF. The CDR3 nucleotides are TGTGCCAGCAGCTCCCCAGGGTTTGCTATACGGGATGAGCAGTTCTTC.

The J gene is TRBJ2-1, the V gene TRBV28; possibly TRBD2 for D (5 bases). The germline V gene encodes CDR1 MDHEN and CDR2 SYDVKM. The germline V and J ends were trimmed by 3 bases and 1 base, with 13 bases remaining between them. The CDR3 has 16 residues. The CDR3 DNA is TGTGCCAGCAGTTTTGTCGGGATTCGTTCCTACAATGAGCAGTTCTTC. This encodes CASSFVGIRSYNEQFF.

The CDR3, as DNA: TGTGCCAGTAGTACCCGGACAGGGGGCTCCTATGGCTACACCTTC. Its translation is CASSTRTGGSYGYTF. The chain combines TRBV19 with TRBJ1-2, with 11 bases that match TRBD1. Germline V gene data show CDR1 as LNHDA and CDR2 as SQIVND (reference sequence). With V trimmed by 4 bases and J by 4 bases, 5 bases remained unmatched. The CDR3 loop spans 15 amino acids.

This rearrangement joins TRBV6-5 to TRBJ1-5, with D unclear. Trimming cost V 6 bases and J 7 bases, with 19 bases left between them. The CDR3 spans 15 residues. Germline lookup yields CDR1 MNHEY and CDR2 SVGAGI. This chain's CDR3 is CASSPTGGGQQPQHF. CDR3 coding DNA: TGTGCCAGCAGCCCGACCGGTGGAGGGCAGCAGCCCCAGCATTTT.

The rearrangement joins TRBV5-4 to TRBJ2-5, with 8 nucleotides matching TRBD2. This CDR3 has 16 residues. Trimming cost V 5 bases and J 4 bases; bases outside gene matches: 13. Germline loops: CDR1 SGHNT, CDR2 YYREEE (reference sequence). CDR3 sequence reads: CASSPKGGAGVETQYF. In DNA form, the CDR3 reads TGTGCCAGCAGTCCAAAGGGGGGAGCGGGAGTAGAGACCCAGTACTTC.